This T cell receptor (beta chain) was identified in a study of beta chain features in type 1 diabetes. Expressed TCRB transcripts got sequenced, as all isolated RNA was reverse transcribed. Sequenced by immunoSEQ multiplex PCR; TCRdb stores in-frame clones only, minus some. The sample includes hundreds of thousands of clones, over 12% of them seen just once. In its sample, this clone was seen a few times. As yet, its antigen is unknown. There was one heparinised blood draw per donor, averaging about 116 mL. Findings and caveats of the study: Among patients, naive, central memory and Treg TCRB repertoires appeared more similar than among healthy donors. Shorter TCRB CDR3s, moderately but significantly so, were found in Type 1 diabetes patients in all four CD4+ subsets.

The V gene's germline CDR1 is MDHEN and CDR2 SYDVKM. Between the trimmed V and J ends, which lost 8 bases and 2 bases, there was a span of 13 bases. There are 13 residues in the CDR3. Material for sequencing was naive CD4+ T cells from blood. V is TRBV28 and J is TRBJ2-7; D is perhaps TRBD2 (6 bases). This sequence originates from a man younger than 35 with type 1 diabetes. The CDR3 here is CASAGHMTYEQYF. In DNA form, the CDR3 reads TGTGCCAGCGCGGGGCACATGACCTACGAGCAGTACTTC. Full variable domain (remainder filled in from reference TRBV28 and TRBJ2-7): DVKVTQSSRYLVKRTGEKVFLECVQDMDHENMFWYRQDPGLGLRLIYFSYDVKMKEKGDIPEGYSVSREKKERFSLILESASTNQTSMYLCASAGHMTYEQYFGPGTRLTVT.